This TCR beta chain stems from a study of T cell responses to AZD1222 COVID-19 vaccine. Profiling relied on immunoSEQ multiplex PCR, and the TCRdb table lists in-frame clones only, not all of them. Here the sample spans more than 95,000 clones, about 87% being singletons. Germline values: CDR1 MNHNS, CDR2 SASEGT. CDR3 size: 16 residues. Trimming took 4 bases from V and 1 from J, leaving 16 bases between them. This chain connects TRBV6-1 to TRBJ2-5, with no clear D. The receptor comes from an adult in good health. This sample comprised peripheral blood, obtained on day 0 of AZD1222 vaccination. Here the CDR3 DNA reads TGTGCCAGCAGTGGTTTAACTACCCACGCCCAAGAGACCCAGTACTTC. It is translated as CASSGLTTHAQETQYF.